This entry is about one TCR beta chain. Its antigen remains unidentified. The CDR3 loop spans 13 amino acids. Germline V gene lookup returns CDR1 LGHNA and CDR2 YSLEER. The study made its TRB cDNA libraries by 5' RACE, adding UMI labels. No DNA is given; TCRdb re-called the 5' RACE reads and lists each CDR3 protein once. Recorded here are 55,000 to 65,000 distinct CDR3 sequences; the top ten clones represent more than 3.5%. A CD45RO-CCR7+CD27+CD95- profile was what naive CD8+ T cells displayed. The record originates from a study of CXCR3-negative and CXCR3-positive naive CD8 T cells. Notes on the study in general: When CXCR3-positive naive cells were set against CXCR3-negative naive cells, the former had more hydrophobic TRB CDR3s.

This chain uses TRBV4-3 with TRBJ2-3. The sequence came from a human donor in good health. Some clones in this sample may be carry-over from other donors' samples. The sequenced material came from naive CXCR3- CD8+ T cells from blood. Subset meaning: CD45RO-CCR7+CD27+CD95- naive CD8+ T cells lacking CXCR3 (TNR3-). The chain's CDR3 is CASSPGGSDTQYF.